Each of the 5 T cell receptor beta chains below was sequenced from the same sample in a study of PD-1 blockade in classical Hodgkin lymphoma. Method: immunoSEQ multiplex PCR; TCRdb's copy keeps in-frame clones and lacks some. In the table there are tens of thousands of clones, around four fifths of which are singletons. Stated time point: cycle 4 day 1 (C4D1), after less than 7 weeks of nivolumab. No patient escaped relapse after autologous stem cell transplantation, and brentuximab vedotin exposure varied. Source: peripheral blood mononuclear cells (PBMCs), taken before the fourth cycle of nivolumab. These receptors all come from a human donor with classical Hodgkin lymphoma.

V and J are TRBV30 and TRBJ2-1, with TRBD1 as a possible D gene (6 bases). Trimming took 3 bases from V and 5 from J, leaving 11 bases between them. This CDR3 region has 13 residues. The V gene's germline CDR1 is GTSNPN and CDR2 SVGIG (reference sequence). The CDR3 DNA follows: TGTGCCTGGAGGCCCGGACAGCACAATGAGCAGTTCTTC. This encodes CAWRPGQHNEQFF.

This clone showed up just a few times. The V call is TRBV7-2, the J call TRBJ2-5; 13 positions match TRBD2. This CDR3 comprises 16 residues. Germline V gene lookup returns CDR1 SGHTA and CDR2 FQGNSA. Losses at the gene ends were 2 bases for V and 2 bases for J; bases not matched to a gene: 2. CDR3 protein: CASSLSGLAGQETQYF. CDR3 in DNA: TGTGCCAGCAGCTTATCGGGACTAGCGGGACAAGAGACCCAGTACTTC.

The rearrangement links TRBV29-1 to TRBJ1-5; the D gene is possibly TRBD1 (5 bases). Germline V CDR1 and CDR2: SQVTM, ANQGSEA. The ends were cut back, 7 bases at V and 7 bases at J, with 14 bases in the middle. The CDR3 totals 12 residues. The CDR3, as DNA: TGCAGCGGCCTCGGGCCAGGGCAGCCCCAGCATTTT. Protein product: CSGLGPGQPQHF. The variable domain in full, with the rest retrieved from reference TRBV29-1 and TRBJ1-5, is SAVISQKPSRDICQRGTSLTIQCQVDSQVTMMFWYRQQPGQSLTLIATANQGSEATYESGFVIDKFPISRPNLTFSTLTVSNMSPEDSSIYLCSGLGPGQPQHFGDGTRLSIL.

This chain uses TRBV28 with TRBJ2-7; 10 positions agree with TRBD1. The CDR3 has 15 amino acids. In germline, CDR1 is MDHEN, CDR2 SYDVKM. Unmatched junction bases numbered 4, after V lost 3 bases and J lost 2 bases. The CDR3 sequence: CASSLGTGDTYEQYF. The CDR3 bases are TGTGCCAGCAGTTTGGGGACAGGGGATACCTACGAGCAGTACTTC. The whole variable domain, filled in from reference TRBV28 and TRBJ2-7, reads DVKVTQSSRYLVKRTGEKVFLECVQDMDHENMFWYRQDPGLGLRLIYFSYDVKMKEKGDIPEGYSVSREKKERFSLILESASTNQTSMYLCASSLGTGDTYEQYFGPGTRLTVT.

V and J are TRBV30 and TRBJ2-5; the match to TRBD2 covers 9 bases. The CDR3 covers 15 residues. Germline values: CDR1 GTSNPN, CDR2 SVGIG (reference sequence). V lost 0 bases and J lost 2; bases outside the gene matches: 4. The CDR3 DNA follows: TGTGCCTGGAGTGTGGGGCTAGCGGGGCAAGAGACCCAGTACTTC. This sequence encodes CAWSVGLAGQETQYF.